Below, 4 T cell receptor beta chains from the same sample are listed, as sequenced in a study of blood T cell repertoires in COVID-19. Libraries were prepared by immunoSEQ multiplex PCR; TCRdb keeps only in-frame clonotypes and omits some of them. The repertoire has approximately 89,000 clones, about 84% of them found once; the top ten carry roughly 15%. Sample: peripheral blood. These receptors all stem from a woman between 65 and 79 years old with acute or convalescent COVID-19.

The rearrangement uses TRBV19 and TRBJ2-3; 10 positions match TRBD2. CDR3 length: 20 residues. Germline V gene sequence: CDR1 LNHDA, CDR2 SQIVND (reference sequence). Germline trimming cut 3 bases from V and 3 bases from J; bases unmatched to any gene: 18. The CDR3 bases are TGTGCCAGTAGTATGAGGTTTTCTAGCGGGAGTCAGATCGGAACAGATACGCAGTATTTT. Translated: CASSMRFSSGSQIGTDTQYF.

In DNA, the CDR3 is TGTGCCAGCAGTTACCGGGGGGGAGCCGATACGCAGTATTTT. As protein: CASSYRGGADTQYF. The chain couples TRBV6-5 to TRBJ2-3, with TRBD2 identical over 8 bases. Germline trimming cut 2 bases from V and 6 bases from J; bases unmatched to any gene: 4. CDR1 is MNHEY, CDR2 SVGAGI, per germline. The CDR3 loop spans 14 amino acids.

V and J are TRBV7-2 and TRBJ1-1, with D perhaps matching TRBD1 (5 bases). CDR1 and CDR2 (germline): SGHTA, FQGNSA. There are 13 residues in the CDR3. V was trimmed by 3 bases and J by 3 bases, leaving 8 bases between them. The CDR3 bases are TGTGCCAGCAGCTTGACAGAACACACTGAAGCTTTCTTT. Its translation is CASSLTEHTEAFF.

V gene TRBV5-1 combines with J gene TRBJ2-2, with 12 bases lining up with TRBD2. Germline V gene lookup returns CDR1 SGHRS and CDR2 YFSETQ. J was trimmed by 2 bases and V by 3 bases; bases with no gene match: 8. The CDR3 contains 18 residues. As DNA, the CDR3 is TGCGCCAGCAGCTCGTTCGTACTAGCGGGGGGAAACACCGGGGAGCTGTTTTTT. It is translated as CASSSFVLAGGNTGELFF.